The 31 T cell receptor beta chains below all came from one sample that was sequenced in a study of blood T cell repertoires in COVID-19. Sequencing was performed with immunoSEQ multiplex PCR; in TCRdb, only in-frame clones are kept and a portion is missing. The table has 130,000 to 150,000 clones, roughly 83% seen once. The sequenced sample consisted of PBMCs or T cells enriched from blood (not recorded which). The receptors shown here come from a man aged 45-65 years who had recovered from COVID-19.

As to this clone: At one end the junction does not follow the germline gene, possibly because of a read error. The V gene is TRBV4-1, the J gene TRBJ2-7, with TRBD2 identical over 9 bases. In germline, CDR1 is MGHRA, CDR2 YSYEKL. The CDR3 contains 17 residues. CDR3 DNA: TGCGCCGGCAGCTCGGGGGGTAGCGGGGGCCCGGACTACGAGCAGTACTTC. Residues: CAGSSGGSGGPDYEQYF.

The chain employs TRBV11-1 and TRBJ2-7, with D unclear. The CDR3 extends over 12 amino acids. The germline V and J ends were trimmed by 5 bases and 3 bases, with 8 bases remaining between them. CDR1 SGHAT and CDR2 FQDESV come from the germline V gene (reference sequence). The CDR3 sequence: CASSLRSYEQYF. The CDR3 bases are TGTGCCAGCAGCCTACGAAGCTACGAGCAGTACTTC.

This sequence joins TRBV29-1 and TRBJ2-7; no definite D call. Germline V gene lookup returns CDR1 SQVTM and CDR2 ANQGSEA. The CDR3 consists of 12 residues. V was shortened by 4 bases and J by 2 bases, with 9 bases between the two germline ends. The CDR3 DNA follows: TGCAGCGTTGTCTTTGGCACCTACGAGCAGTACTTC. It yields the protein CSVVFGTYEQYF.

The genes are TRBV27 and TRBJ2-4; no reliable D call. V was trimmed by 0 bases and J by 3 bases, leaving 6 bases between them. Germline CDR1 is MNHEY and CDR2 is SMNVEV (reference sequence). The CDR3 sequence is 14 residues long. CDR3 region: CASSLSGLKNIQYF. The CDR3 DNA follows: TGTGCCAGCAGTTTATCGGGCCTCAAAAACATTCAGTACTTC.

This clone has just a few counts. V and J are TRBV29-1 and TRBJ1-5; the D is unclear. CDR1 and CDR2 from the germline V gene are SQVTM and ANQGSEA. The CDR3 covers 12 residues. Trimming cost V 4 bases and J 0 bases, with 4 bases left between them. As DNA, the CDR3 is TGCAGCGTTGGGAGTAGCAATCAGCCCCAGCATTTT. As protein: CSVGSSNQPQHF.

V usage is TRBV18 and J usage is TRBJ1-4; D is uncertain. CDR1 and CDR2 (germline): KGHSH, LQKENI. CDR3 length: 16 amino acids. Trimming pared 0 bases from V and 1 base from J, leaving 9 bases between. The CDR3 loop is CASSPPSRQTNEKLFF. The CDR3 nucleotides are TGTGCCAGCTCACCACCGAGTAGACAAACTAATGAAAAACTGTTTTTT.

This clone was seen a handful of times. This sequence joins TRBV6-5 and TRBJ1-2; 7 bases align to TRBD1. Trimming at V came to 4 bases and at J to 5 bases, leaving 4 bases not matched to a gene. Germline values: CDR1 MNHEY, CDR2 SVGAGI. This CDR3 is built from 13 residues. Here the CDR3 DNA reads TGTGCCAGCAGTTTGACAGGGTTATATGGCTACACCTTC. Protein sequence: CASSLTGLYGYTF.

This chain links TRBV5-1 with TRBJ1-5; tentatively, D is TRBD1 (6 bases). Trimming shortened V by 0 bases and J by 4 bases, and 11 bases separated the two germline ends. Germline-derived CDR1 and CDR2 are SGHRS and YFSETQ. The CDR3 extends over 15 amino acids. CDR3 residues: CASSLGAQGNQPQHF. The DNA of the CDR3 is TGCGCCAGCAGCTTGGGGGCGCAGGGGAATCAGCCCCAGCATTTT. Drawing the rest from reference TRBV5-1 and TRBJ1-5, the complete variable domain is KAGVTQTPRYLIKTRGQQVTLSCSPISGHRSVSWYQQTPGQGLQFLFEYFSETQRNKGNFPGRFSGRQFSNSRSEMNVSTLELGDSALYLCASSLGAQGNQPQHFGDGTRLSIL.

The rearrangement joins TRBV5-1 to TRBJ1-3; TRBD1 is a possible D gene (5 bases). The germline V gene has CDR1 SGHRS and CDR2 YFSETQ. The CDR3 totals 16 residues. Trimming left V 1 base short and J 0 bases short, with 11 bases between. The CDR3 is CASSLPGGDSGNTIYF. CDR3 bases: TGCGCCAGCAGCTTGCCTGGGGGGGACTCTGGAAACACCATATATTTT.

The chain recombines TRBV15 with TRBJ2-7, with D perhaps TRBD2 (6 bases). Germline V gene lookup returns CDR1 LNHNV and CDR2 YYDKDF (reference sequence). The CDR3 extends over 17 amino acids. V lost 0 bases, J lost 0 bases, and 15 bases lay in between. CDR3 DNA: TGTGCCACCAGCAGAGAGAGGATAGCGGCCAGCTCCTACGAGCAGTACTTC. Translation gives CATSRERIAASSYEQYF. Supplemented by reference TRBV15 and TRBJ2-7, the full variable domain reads DAMVIQNPRYQVTQFGKPVTLSCSQTLNHNVMYWYQQKSSQAPKLLFHYYDKDFNNEADTPDNFQSRRPNTSFCFLDIRSPGLGDTAMYLCATSRERIAASSYEQYFGPGTRLTVT.

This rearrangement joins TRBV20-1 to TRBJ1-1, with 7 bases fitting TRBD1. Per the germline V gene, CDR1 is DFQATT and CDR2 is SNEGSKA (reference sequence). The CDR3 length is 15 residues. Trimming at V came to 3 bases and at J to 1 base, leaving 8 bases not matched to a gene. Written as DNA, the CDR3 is TGCAGTGCTAGTTGGACGGACAGGCCGAACACTGAAGCTTTCTTT. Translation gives CSASWTDRPNTEAFF.

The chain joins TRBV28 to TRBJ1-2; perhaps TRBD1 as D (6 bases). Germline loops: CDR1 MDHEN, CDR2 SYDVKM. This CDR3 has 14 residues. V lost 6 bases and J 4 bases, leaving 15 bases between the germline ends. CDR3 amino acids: CASSPARTVYGYTF. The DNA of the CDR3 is TGTGCCAGCAGCCCCGCCCGGACAGTCTATGGCTACACCTTC.

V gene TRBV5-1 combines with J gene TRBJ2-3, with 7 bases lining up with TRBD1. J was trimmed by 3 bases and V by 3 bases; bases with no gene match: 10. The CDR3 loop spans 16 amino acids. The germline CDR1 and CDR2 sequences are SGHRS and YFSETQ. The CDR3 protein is CASSSEATGSTDTQYF. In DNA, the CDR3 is TGCGCCAGCAGCTCGGAGGCGACAGGGAGTACAGATACGCAGTATTTT.

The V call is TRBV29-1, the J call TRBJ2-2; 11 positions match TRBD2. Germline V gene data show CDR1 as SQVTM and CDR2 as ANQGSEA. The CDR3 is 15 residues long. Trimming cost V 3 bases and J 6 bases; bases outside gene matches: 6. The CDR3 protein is CSVEYSGGAPGELFF. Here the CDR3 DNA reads TGCAGCGTTGAGTATAGCGGGGGGGCCCCCGGGGAGCTGTTTTTT.

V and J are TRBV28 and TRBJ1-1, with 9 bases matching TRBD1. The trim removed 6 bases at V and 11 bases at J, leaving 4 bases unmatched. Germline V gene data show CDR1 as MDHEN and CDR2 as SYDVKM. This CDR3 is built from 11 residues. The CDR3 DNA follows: TGTGCCAGCAGCCGGGACAGGGTTGCTTTCTTT. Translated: CASSRDRVAFF. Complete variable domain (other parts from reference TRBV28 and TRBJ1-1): DVKVTQSSRYLVKRTGEKVFLECVQDMDHENMFWYRQDPGLGLRLIYFSYDVKMKEKGDIPEGYSVSREKKERFSLILESASTNQTSMYLCASSRDRVAFFGQGTRLTVV.

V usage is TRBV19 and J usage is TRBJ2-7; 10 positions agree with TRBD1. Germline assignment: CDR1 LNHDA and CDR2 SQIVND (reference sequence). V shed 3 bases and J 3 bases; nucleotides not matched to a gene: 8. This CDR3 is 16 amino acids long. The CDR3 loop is CASSMGGQGESYEQYF. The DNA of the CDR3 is TGTGCCAGTAGTATGGGAGGACAGGGGGAGAGCTACGAGCAGTACTTC.

The CDR3 here is CASRTYSGNTIYF. As DNA, the CDR3 is TGTGCCAGCAGAACTTACTCTGGAAACACCATATATTTT. This rearrangement joins TRBV27 to TRBJ1-3; D unclear. Germline values: CDR1 MNHEY, CDR2 SMNVEV (reference sequence). V lost 6 bases, J lost 0 bases, and 6 bases lay in between. The CDR3 spans 13 residues.

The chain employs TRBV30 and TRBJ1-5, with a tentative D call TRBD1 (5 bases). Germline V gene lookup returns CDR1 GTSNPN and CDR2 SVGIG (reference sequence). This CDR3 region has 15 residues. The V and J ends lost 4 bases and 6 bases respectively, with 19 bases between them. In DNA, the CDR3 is TGTGCCTGGAATGCTATAGGGGATCGAAGTCAGCCCCAGCATTTT. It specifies CAWNAIGDRSQPQHF.

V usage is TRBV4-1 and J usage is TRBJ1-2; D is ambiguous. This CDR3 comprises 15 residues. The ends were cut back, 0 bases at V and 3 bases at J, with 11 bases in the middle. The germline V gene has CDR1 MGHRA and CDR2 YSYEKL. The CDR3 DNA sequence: TGCGCCAGCAGCCAAGAAAGAGGCGGAGACTATGGCTACACCTTC. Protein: CASSQERGGDYGYTF.

The CDR3 loop reads CASSLTGQFNTEAFF. The CDR3, as DNA: TGTGCCAGCAGCTTAACGGGACAGTTTAACACTGAAGCTTTCTTT. The gene calls are TRBV7-3 and TRBJ1-1, with 7 nucleotides matching TRBD1. From germline, CDR1 is SGHTA and CDR2 FQGTGA. CDR3 length equals 15 residues. The V and J ends lost 0 bases and 2 bases, in that order; junction bases with no gene match: 3.

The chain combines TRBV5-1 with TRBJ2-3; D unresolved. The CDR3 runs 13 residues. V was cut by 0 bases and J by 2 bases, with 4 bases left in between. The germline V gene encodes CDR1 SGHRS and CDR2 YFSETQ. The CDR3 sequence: CASSLGDTDTQYF. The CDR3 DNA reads TGCGCCAGCAGCTTGGGAGACACAGATACGCAGTATTTT. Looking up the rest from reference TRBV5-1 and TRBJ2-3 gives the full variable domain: KAGVTQTPRYLIKTRGQQVTLSCSPISGHRSVSWYQQTPGQGLQFLFEYFSETQRNKGNFPGRFSGRQFSNSRSEMNVSTLELGDSALYLCASSLGDTDTQYFGPGTRLTVL.

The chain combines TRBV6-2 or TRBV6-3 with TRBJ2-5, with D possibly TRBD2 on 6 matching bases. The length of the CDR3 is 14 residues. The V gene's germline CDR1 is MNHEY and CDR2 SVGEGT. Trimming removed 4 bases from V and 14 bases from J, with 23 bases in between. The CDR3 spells CASSSGIFGGPRYF. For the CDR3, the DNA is TGTGCCAGCAGTTCGGGGATCTTCGGGGGACCCCGATACTTC.

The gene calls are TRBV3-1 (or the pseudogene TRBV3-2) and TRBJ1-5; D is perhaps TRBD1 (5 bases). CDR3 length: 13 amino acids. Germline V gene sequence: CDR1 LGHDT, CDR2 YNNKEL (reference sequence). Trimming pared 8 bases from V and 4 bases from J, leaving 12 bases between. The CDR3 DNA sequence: TGTGCCAGCTCTCGGGGGGGTAATCAGCCCCAGCATTTT. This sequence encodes CASSRGGNQPQHF.

CDR3 sequence: CASSPRQGVLQPQHF. The CDR3 nucleotides read TGTGCCAGCAGCCCCCGACAGGGGGTACTTCAGCCCCAGCATTTT. The rearrangement links TRBV28 to TRBJ1-5, with 9 bases that match TRBD1. The CDR3 contains 15 residues. V dropped 6 bases and J dropped 6; count of bases not matched to a gene: 9. Germline V gene lookup returns CDR1 MDHEN and CDR2 SYDVKM.

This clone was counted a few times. The CDR3 sequence: CASSIQGGSGNTIYF. For the CDR3, the DNA is TGTGCCAGTAGTATCCAGGGAGGATCTGGAAACACCATATATTTT. The chain employs TRBV19 and TRBJ1-3; a weak D match, TRBD1 (5 bases). Germline CDR1 reads LNHDA; CDR2 reads SQIVND (reference sequence). V lost 3 bases and J 1 base, leaving 10 bases between the germline ends. The CDR3 has 15 amino acids. The variable domain in full, completed from reference TRBV19 and TRBJ1-3, reads DGGITQSPKYLFRKEGQNVTLSCEQNLNHDAMYWYRQDPGQGLRLIYYSQIVNDFQKGDIAEGYSVSREKKESFPLTVTSAQKNPTAFYLCASSIQGGSGNTIYFGEGSWLTVV.

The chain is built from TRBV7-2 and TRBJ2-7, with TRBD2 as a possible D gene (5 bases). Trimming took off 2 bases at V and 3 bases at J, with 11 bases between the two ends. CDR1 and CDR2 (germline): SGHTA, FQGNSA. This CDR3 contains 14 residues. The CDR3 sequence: CASSLRYEGYEQYF. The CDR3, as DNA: TGTGCCAGCAGCTTACGGTACGAGGGCTACGAGCAGTACTTC.

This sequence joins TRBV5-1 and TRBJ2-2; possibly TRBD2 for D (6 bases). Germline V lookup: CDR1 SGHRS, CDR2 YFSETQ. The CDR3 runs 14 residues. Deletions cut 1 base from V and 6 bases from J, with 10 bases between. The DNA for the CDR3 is TGCGCCAGCAGCTTGAGGCCGGGGGCCGGGGAGCTGTTTTTT. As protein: CASSLRPGAGELFF.

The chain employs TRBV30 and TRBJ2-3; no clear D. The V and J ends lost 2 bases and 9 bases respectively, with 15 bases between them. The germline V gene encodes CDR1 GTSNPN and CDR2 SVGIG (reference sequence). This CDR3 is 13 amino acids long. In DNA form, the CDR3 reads TGTGCCTGGAGTTTTATCCCCGGAGAGACGCAGTATTTT. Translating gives CAWSFIPGETQYF.

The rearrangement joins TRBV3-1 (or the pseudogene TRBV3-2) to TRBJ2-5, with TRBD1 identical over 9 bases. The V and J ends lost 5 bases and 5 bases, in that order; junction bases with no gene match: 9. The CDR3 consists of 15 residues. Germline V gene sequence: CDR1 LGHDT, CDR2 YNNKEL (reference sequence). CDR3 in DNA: TGTGCCAGCAGCGCCTTACAGGGGGCCCCGGAGACCCAGTACTTC. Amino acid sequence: CASSALQGAPETQYF.

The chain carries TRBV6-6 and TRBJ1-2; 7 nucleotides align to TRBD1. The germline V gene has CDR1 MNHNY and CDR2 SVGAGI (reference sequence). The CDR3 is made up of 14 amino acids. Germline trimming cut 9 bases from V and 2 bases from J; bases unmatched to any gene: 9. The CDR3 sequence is CASLNRQGNYGYTF. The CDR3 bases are TGTGCCAGTCTTAACCGACAGGGAAACTATGGCTACACCTTC.

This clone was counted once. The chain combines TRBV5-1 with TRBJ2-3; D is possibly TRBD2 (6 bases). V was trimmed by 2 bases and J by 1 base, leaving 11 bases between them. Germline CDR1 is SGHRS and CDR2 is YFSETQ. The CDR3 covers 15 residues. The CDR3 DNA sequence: TGCGCCAGCAGCTTACGGGGGACGGGCACAGATACGCAGTATTTT. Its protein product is CASSLRGTGTDTQYF.